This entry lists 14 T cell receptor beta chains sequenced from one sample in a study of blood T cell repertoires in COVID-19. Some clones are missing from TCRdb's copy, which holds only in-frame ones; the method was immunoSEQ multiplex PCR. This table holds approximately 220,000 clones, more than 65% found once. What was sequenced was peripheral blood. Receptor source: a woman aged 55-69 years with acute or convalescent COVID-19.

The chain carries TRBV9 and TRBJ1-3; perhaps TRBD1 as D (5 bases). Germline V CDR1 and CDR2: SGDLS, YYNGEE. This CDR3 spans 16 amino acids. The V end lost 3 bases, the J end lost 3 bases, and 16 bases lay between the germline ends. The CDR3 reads CASSAGPGGGGNTIYF. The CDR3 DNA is TGTGCCAGCAGCGCTGGGCCCGGGGGAGGTGGAAACACCATATATTTT.

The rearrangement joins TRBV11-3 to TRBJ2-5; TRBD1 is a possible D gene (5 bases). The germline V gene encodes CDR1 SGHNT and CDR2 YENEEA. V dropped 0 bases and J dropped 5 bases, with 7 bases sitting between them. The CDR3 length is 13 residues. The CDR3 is CASSLDPGETQYF. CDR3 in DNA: TGTGCCAGCAGCTTAGATCCAGGGGAGACCCAGTACTTC.

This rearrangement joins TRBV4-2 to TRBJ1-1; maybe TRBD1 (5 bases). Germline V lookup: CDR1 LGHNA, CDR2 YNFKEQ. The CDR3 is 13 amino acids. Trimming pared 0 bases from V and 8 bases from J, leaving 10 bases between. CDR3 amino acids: CASSQDYRTEAFF. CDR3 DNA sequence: TGTGCCAGCAGCCAAGATTATAGGACAGAAGCTTTCTTT.

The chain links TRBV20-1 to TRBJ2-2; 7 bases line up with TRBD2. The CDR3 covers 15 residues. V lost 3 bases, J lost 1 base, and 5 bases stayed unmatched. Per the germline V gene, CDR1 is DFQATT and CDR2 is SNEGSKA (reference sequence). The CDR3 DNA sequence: TGCAGTGCTAGTTTCAGGGAGGGGAACACCGGGGAGCTGTTTTTT. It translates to CSASFREGNTGELFF.

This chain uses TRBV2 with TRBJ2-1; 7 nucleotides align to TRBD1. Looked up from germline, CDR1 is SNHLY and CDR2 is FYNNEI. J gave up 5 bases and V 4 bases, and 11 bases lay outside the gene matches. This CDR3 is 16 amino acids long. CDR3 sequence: CASSVVIGGAHNEQFF. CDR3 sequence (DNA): TGTGCCAGCAGTGTGGTGATAGGGGGCGCCCACAATGAGCAGTTCTTC. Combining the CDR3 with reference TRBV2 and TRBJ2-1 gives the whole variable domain EPEVTQTPSHQVTQMGQEVILRCVPISNHLYFYWYRQILGQKVEFLVSFYNNEISEKSEIFDDQFSVERPDGSNFTLKIRSTKLEDSAMYFCASSVVIGGAHNEQFFGPGTRLTVL.

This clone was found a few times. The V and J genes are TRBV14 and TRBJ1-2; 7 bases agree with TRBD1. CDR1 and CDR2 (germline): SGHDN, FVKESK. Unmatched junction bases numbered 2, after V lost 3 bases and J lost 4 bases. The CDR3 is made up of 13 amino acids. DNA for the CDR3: TGTGCCAGCAGCCAGGGGACAGTCTATGGCTACACCTTC. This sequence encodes CASSQGTVYGYTF.

DNA for the CDR3: TGTGCCAGCAGCTTGGTCGGGGTGACGGTTGGCTACACCTTC. Translation gives CASSLVGVTVGYTF. V is TRBV5-4 and J is TRBJ1-2; D is uncertain. The CDR3 runs to 14 residues. Germline V gene data show CDR1 as SGHNT and CDR2 as YYREEE (reference sequence). The V gene lost 0 bases and the J gene lost 7 bases, with 13 bases spanning the gap.

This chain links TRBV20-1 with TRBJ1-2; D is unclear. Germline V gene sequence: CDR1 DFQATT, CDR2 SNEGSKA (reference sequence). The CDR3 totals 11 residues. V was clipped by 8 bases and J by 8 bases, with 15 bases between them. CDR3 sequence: CSPYVVGGYTF. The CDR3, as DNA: TGCAGTCCTTATGTGGTCGGGGGCTACACCTTC.

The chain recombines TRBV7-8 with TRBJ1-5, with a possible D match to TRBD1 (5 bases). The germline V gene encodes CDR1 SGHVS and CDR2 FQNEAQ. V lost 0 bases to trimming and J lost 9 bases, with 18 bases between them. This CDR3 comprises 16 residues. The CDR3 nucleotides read TGTGCCAGCAGCTTAGCGGTAGGGACTCAGGGTCGGCCCCAGCATTTT. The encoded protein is CASSLAVGTQGRPQHF.

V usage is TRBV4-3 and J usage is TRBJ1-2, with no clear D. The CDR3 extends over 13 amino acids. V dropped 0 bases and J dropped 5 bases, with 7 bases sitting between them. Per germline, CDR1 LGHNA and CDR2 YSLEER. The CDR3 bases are TGCGCCAGCAGCCAAGATCAGTATTATGGCTACACCTTC. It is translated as CASSQDQYYGYTF.

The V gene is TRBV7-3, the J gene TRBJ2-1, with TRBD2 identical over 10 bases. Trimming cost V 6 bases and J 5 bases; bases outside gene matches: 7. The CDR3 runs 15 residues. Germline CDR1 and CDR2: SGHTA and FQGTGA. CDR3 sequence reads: CASSQTSGENNEQFF. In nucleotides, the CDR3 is TGTGCCAGCAGTCAAACTAGCGGGGAGAACAATGAGCAGTTCTTC. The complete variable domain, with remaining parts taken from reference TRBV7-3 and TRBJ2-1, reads GAGVSQTPSNKVTEKGKYVELRCDPISGHTALYWYRQSLGQGPEFLIYFQGTGAADDSGLPNDRFFAVRPEGSVSTLKIQRTERGDSAVYLCASSQTSGENNEQFFGPGTRLTVL.

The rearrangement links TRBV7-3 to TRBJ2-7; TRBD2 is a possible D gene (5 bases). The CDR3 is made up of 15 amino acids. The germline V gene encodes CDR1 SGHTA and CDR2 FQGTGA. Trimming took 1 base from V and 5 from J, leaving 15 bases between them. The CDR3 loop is CASSLSGGLANEQYF. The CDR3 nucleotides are TGTGCCAGCAGCTTAAGTGGCGGGCTGGCTAACGAGCAGTACTTC.

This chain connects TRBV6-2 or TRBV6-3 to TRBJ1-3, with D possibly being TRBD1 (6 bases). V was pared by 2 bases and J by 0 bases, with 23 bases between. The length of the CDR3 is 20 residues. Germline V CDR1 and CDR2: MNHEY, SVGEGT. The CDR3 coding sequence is TGTGCCAGCAGTTACAACCCGGGACCAGGGGAGCGGAGCTCTGGAAACACCATATATTTT. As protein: CASSYNPGPGERSSGNTIYF.

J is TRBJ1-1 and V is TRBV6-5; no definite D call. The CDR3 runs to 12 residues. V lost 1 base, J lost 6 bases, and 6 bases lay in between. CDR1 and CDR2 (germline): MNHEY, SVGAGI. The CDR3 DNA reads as TGTGCCAGCAGTTACTTGGGCGCTGAAGCTTTCTTT. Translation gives CASSYLGAEAFF.